The 7 T cell receptor beta chains given below trace back to one sample, sequenced in a study of radiation and T cells in renal cell carcinoma. The repertoire was sequenced with immunoSEQ multiplex PCR; TCRdb's copy has only in-frame clones and lacks some. The sample lists some 150,000 clones, approximately 86% occurring once. Described time point: blood 2 weeks post-SBRT. The treatment here: 15 Gy SBRT to primary tumor, nephrectomy 4 weeks later. This sample comprised blood, obtained from a patient whose treatment included radiotherapy and nephrectomy. The receptors come from a woman between 45 and 60 years old with renal cell carcinoma.

V is TRBV4-3 and J is TRBJ1-2; no reliable D call. The CDR3 extends over 18 amino acids. V lost 4 bases to trimming and J lost 0 bases, with 21 bases between them. Germline CDR1 and CDR2: LGHNA and YSLEER. The chain's CDR3 is CASSPYTLDGTSNYGYTF. The CDR3 bases are TGCGCCAGCAGCCCATATACACTCGACGGAACCTCTAACTATGGCTACACCTTC.

This clone was detected once. The gene calls are TRBV6-1 and TRBJ2-3; D is ambiguous. V gave up 6 bases and J gave up 0 bases, with 13 bases separating them. The CDR3 runs to 15 residues. Germline loops: CDR1 MNHNS, CDR2 SASEGT. This CDR3 reads CASRSDRSSTDTQYF. CDR3 sequence (DNA): TGTGCCAGCAGATCGGACCGATCGAGCACAGATACGCAGTATTTT.

This rearrangement joins TRBV2 to TRBJ1-4, with D perhaps TRBD1 (6 bases). This CDR3 is built from 14 residues. Germline CDR1 reads SNHLY; CDR2 reads FYNNEI. V lost 3 bases, J lost 5 bases, and 10 bases lay in between. The CDR3 DNA reads as TGTGCCAGCAGTGATCAGGGGTTGAATGAAAAACTGTTTTTT. Translating it yields CASSDQGLNEKLFF.

The chain is built from TRBV19 and TRBJ2-5, with TRBD2 identical over 8 bases. Looked up from germline, CDR1 is LNHDA and CDR2 is SQIVND (reference sequence). The trim removed 3 bases at V and 2 bases at J, leaving 5 bases unmatched. This CDR3 region has 15 residues. CDR3 nucleotides: TGTGCCAGTAGTATGGGCGGGGGGCAGCAAGAGACCCAGTACTTC. Residues: CASSMGGGQQETQYF.

The rearrangement links TRBV5-1 to TRBJ2-5; 8 bases line up with TRBD2. After removal of 5 bases from V and 5 bases from J, the junction contained 8 bases not matched to a gene. The CDR3 is 14 residues long. CDR1 and CDR2 from the germline V gene are SGHRS and YFSETQ. DNA for the CDR3: TGCGCCAGCAGACTAGCGGTCGGTGTTGAGACCCAGTACTTC. This codes for CASRLAVGVETQYF.

The chain is built from TRBV12-5 and TRBJ2-1; D remains unclear. The CDR3 runs to 14 residues. Germline assignment: CDR1 LGHNT and CDR2 FRNRAP. V gave up 3 bases and J gave up 7 bases, with 13 bases separating them. DNA of the CDR3: TGTGCTAGTGGTTTAGGTAGTATGGTGAATGAGCAGTTCTTC. Protein product: CASGLGSMVNEQFF.

V gene TRBV5-3 combines with J gene TRBJ1-2; TRBD1 matches at 8 bases. TRBV5-3 is known as an ORF, though its function is uncertain. The CDR3 runs to 14 residues. With V trimmed by 3 bases and J by 2 bases, 3 bases remained unmatched. CDR3 protein: CARSSDRANYGYTF. CDR3 in DNA: TGTGCCAGAAGCTCGGACAGGGCGAACTATGGCTACACCTTC.